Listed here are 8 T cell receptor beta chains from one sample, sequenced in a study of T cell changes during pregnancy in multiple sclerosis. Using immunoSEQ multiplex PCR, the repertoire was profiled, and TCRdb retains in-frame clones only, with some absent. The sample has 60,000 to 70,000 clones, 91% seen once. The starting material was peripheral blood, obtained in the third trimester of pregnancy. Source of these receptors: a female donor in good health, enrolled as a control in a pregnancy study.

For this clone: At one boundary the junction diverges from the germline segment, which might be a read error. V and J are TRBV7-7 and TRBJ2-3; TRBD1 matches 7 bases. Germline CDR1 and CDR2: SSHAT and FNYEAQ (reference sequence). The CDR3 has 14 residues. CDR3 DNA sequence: TGTGCTAGCAGCCCGGACAGGAGCACAGATACGCAGTATTTT. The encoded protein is CASSPDRSTDTQYF. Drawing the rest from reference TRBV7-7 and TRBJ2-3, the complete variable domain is GAGVSQSPRYKVTKRGQDVTLRCDPISSHATLYWYQQALGQGPEFLTYFNYEAQPDKSGLPSDRFSAERPEGSISTLTIQRTEQRDSAMYRCASSPDRSTDTQYFGPGTRLTVL.

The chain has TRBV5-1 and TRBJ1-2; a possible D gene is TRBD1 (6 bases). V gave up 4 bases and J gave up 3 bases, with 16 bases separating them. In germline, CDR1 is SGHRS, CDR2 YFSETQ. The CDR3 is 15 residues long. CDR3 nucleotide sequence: TGCGCCAGCAGCCGACAACCGGGACAAGACTATGGCTACACCTTC. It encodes CASSRQPGQDYGYTF. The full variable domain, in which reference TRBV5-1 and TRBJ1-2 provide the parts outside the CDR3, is KAGVTQTPRYLIKTRGQQVTLSCSPISGHRSVSWYQQTPGQGLQFLFEYFSETQRNKGNFPGRFSGRQFSNSRSEMNVSTLELGDSALYLCASSRQPGQDYGYTFGSGTRLTVV.

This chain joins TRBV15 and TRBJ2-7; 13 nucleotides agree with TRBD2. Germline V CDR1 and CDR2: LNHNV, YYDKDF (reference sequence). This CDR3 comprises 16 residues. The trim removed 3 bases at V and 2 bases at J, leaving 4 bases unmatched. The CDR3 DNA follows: TGTGCCACCAGCAGCGCTGGGACTAGCGGGACCTACGAGCAGTACTTC. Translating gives CATSSAGTSGTYEQYF.

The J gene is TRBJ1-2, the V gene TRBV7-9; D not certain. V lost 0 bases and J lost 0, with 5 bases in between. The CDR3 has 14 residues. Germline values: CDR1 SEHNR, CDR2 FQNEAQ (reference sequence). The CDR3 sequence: CASSLAGANYGYTF. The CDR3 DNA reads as TGTGCCAGCAGCTTAGCGGGAGCTAACTATGGCTACACCTTC.

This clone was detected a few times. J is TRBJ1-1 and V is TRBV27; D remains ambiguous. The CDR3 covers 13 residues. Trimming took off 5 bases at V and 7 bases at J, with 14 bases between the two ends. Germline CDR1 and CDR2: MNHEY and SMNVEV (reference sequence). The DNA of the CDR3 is TGTGCCAGCAGTAGTGAAGTTCGGAGTGAAGCTTTCTTT. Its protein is CASSSEVRSEAFF.

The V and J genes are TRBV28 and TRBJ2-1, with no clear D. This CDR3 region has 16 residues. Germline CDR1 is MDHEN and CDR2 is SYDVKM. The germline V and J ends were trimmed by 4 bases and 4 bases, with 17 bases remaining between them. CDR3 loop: CASSSWANPPYNEQFF. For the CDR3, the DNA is TGTGCCAGCAGTTCATGGGCCAACCCACCTTACAATGAGCAGTTCTTC.

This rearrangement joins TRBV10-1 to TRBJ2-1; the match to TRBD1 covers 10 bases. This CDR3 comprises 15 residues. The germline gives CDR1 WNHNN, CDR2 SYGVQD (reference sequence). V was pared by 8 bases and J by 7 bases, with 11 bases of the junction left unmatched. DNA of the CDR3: TGCGCCAGCCAAAAGACAGGGGGCTTGAGTAATGAGCAGTTCTTC. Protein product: CASQKTGGLSNEQFF.

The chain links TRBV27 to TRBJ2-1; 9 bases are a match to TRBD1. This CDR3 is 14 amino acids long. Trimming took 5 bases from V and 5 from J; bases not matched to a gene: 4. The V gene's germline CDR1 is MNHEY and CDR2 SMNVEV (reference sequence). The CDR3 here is CASSVGTGHNEQFF. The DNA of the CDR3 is TGTGCCAGCAGTGTCGGGACAGGGCACAATGAGCAGTTCTTC.